The 18 T cell receptor beta chains presented below share a single source sample, sequenced in a study of blood T cell repertoires in COVID-19. Data came from immunoSEQ multiplex PCR; TCRdb stores just in-frame clones and leaves some out. The table shows about 84,000 clones, with approximately 78% occurring only once. Sequenced sample: peripheral blood. These receptors came from a woman older than 75 with acute or convalescent COVID-19.

This chain links TRBV9 with TRBJ2-2; 12 bases are shared with TRBD2. Germline CDR1 reads SGDLS; CDR2 reads YYNGEE. This CDR3 has 16 amino acids. With V trimmed by 0 bases and J by 6 bases, 3 bases remained unmatched. The CDR3 reads CASSVASGGASGELFF. CDR3 DNA: TGTGCCAGCAGCGTAGCTAGCGGGGGGGCCTCCGGGGAGCTGTTTTTT.

V and J are TRBV19 and TRBJ1-2; TRBD1 matches at 8 bases. J gave up 4 bases and V 7 bases, and 11 bases lay outside the gene matches. CDR1 and CDR2 from the germline V gene are LNHDA and SQIVND (reference sequence). The CDR3 sequence is 15 residues long. The CDR3, as DNA: TGTGCCAGTACGGCGCTGGACAGGGCCATCTATGGCTACACCTTC. This translates into CASTALDRAIYGYTF.

This clone occurred once. The chain uses TRBV19 and TRBJ2-2, with 10 bases fitting TRBD1. This CDR3 is built from 16 residues. J was trimmed by 3 bases and V by 9 bases; bases with no gene match: 10. Germline lookup yields CDR1 LNHDA and CDR2 SQIVND (reference sequence). The CDR3 loop is CASRVFGTGDTGELFF. CDR3 coding DNA: TGTGCCAGCCGGGTGTTCGGGACAGGGGACACCGGGGAGCTGTTTTTT.

The genes are TRBV7-2 and TRBJ1-4; a weak D match, TRBD1 (5 bases). Per the germline V gene, CDR1 is SGHTA and CDR2 is FQGNSA. Trimming stripped 6 bases from V and 6 bases from J, with 17 bases between. This CDR3 comprises 15 residues. For the CDR3, the DNA is TGTGCCAGCAGATCAAGAGGGTGGGGGGATGAAAAACTGTTTTTT. This codes for CASRSRGWGDEKLFF.

This sequence joins TRBV5-4 and TRBJ2-5, with 13 bases lining up with TRBD2. CDR1 is SGHNT and CDR2 is YYREEE in the germline V gene (reference sequence). V lost 4 bases, J lost 1 base, and 4 bases stayed unmatched. CDR3 size: 16 residues. The CDR3 here is CASSMGTSGVQETQYF. CDR3 coding DNA: TGTGCCAGCAGCATGGGGACTAGCGGGGTCCAAGAGACCCAGTACTTC.

The chain couples TRBV30 to TRBJ2-3; 7 bases align to TRBD2. J was trimmed by 0 bases and V by 4 bases; bases with no gene match: 4. In germline, CDR1 is GTSNPN, CDR2 SVGIG (reference sequence). The CDR3 has 14 amino acids. In DNA form, the CDR3 reads TGTGCCTGGAAACTAGCGCACAGCACAGATACGCAGTATTTT. Its translation: CAWKLAHSTDTQYF.

The V and J genes are TRBV6-6 and TRBJ2-7; tentatively, D is TRBD1 (5 bases). CDR1 and CDR2 from the germline V gene are MNHNY and SVGAGI (reference sequence). The CDR3 is 15 residues long. Deletions cut 5 bases from V and 2 bases from J, with 16 bases between. CDR3 amino acids: CASSPQGRTPYEQYF. CDR3 bases: TGTGCCAGCAGTCCCCAGGGAAGAACCCCCTACGAGCAGTACTTC.

In DNA, the CDR3 is TGTGCCAGCAGCCTCCCAGGAGGCAATGAGCAGTTCTTC. Translation: CASSLPGGNEQFF. The rearrangement links TRBV4-2 to TRBJ2-1; D may be TRBD2 (5 bases). V lost 4 bases, J lost 6 bases, and 10 bases lay in between. This CDR3 region has 13 residues. Germline lookup yields CDR1 LGHNA and CDR2 YNFKEQ.

As for this clone: The junction does not match germline at one end; this may be a read error. The chain combines TRBV5-1 with TRBJ2-2; D perhaps matches TRBD1 (8 bases). CDR1 SGHRS and CDR2 YFSETQ come from the germline V gene. The CDR3 spans 15 residues. The CDR3 bases are TGCGCCAGCAGCTTGCCACAGGGGGGGTACCGGGGAGCTGTTTTT. Translating it yields CASSLPQGGYRGAVF.

In this sample, this clone turned up a few times. The V gene is TRBV3-1 (or the pseudogene TRBV3-2), the J gene TRBJ1-1; 7 bases are a match to TRBD1. J gave up 1 base and V 0 bases, and 11 bases lay outside the gene matches. The CDR3 covers 18 residues. Germline values: CDR1 LGHDT, CDR2 YNNKEL (reference sequence). The CDR3 region has the DNA TGTGCCAGCAGCCAAGAACATAAGGGGGCGACGACGAACACTGAAGCTTTCTTT. The encoded protein is CASSQEHKGATTNTEAFF.

The chain employs TRBV6-6 and TRBJ2-6; 7 positions match TRBD2. CDR3 size: 15 residues. Trimming removed 8 bases from V and 3 bases from J; junction bases left unmatched: 7. Germline values: CDR1 MNHNY, CDR2 SVGAGI (reference sequence). In nucleotides, the CDR3 is TGTGCCAGCGGACTAGGGAGGAGTGGGGCCAACGTCCTGACTTTC. It encodes CASGLGRSGANVLTF.

The rearrangement links TRBV9 to TRBJ2-1, with TRBD2 identical over 8 bases. The CDR3 consists of 15 residues. Germline values: CDR1 SGDLS, CDR2 YYNGEE. With V trimmed by 4 bases and J by 6 bases, 9 bases remained unmatched. CDR3 residues: CASSPRASGGNEQFF. CDR3 in DNA: TGTGCCAGCAGCCCCCGGGCCAGCGGGGGCAATGAGCAGTTCTTC. Supplemented by reference TRBV9 and TRBJ2-1, the full variable domain reads DSGVTQTPKHLITATGQRVTLRCSPRSGDLSVYWYQQSLDQGLQFLIQYYNGEERAKGNILERFSAQQFPDLHSELNLSSLELGDSALYFCASSPRASGGNEQFFGPGTRLTVL.

This clone was observed a few times. The CDR3 loop reads CAWSPGSWAGANVLTF. The CDR3, as DNA: TGTGCCTGGAGCCCCGGGTCCTGGGCTGGGGCCAACGTCCTGACTTTC. The J gene is TRBJ2-6, the V gene TRBV30, with D hard to call. The CDR3 sequence is 16 residues long. Germline V gene lookup returns CDR1 GTSNPN and CDR2 SVGIG (reference sequence). Trimming removed 3 bases at V and 2 bases at J, with 14 bases between.

The CDR3 nucleotides are TGTGCCAGCAGTGTAGAGGCCCAGATGCCAGCTTTCTTT. Protein sequence: CASSVEAQMPAFF. This sequence joins TRBV6-4 and TRBJ1-1; no clear D. Germline CDR1 is MRHNA and CDR2 is SNTAGT. The CDR3 consists of 13 residues. V lost 4 bases to trimming and J lost 10 bases, with 16 bases between them.

The chain employs TRBV19 and TRBJ1-2; possible D gene TRBD1, 5 bases. This CDR3 contains 14 residues. Looked up from germline, CDR1 is LNHDA and CDR2 is SQIVND (reference sequence). Trimming left V 2 bases short and J 6 bases short, with 13 bases between. The CDR3 protein is CASSINRPLDGYTF. The CDR3 DNA reads as TGTGCCAGTAGTATAAACAGGCCCCTCGATGGCTACACCTTC.

The genes are TRBV6-1 and TRBJ1-1, with D possibly matching TRBD1 (5 bases). The CDR3 is 16 residues long. CDR1 and CDR2 (germline): MNHNS, SASEGT. V shed 2 bases and J shed 0 bases, with 13 bases lying between them. DNA of the CDR3: TGTGCCAGCAGTGAATTGGGACTGAGAATGAACACTGAAGCTTTCTTT. Translated, it gives CASSELGLRMNTEAFF.

The J gene is TRBJ1-4, the V gene TRBV18; 9 bases agree with TRBD1. Trimming at V came to 3 bases and at J to 5 bases, leaving 4 bases not matched to a gene. CDR1 KGHSH and CDR2 LQKENI come from the germline V gene. This CDR3 is built from 15 residues. DNA of the CDR3: TGTGCCAGCTCACCCAACAGGGGGCCGAATGAAAAACTGTTTTTT. Translating it yields CASSPNRGPNEKLFF.

V is TRBV7-8 and J is TRBJ2-2; D is uncertain. Trimming took 5 bases from V and 4 from J, leaving 11 bases between them. The CDR3 is made up of 14 amino acids. CDR1 is SGHVS and CDR2 is FQNEAQ in the germline V gene. DNA for the CDR3: TGTGCCAGCAGCCCTACAGTGATCACCGGGGAGCTGTTTTTT. Translation: CASSPTVITGELFF.